The rows below give T cell receptor beta chains drawn from one sample of a study of blood T cell repertoires in COVID-19. Sequencing was performed with immunoSEQ multiplex PCR; in TCRdb, only in-frame clones are kept and a portion is missing. The repertoire holds tens of thousands of clones, with 86% as singletons. Sequencing used peripheral blood. These receptors originate from a man aged 25 to 40 with acute or convalescent COVID-19. Both conserved end residues are part of each CDR3. Each record gives: D gene, clone size, CDR3 length, J gene, V gene, CDR3 DNA, CDR3 protein. D genes are given only for firm matches. The size field is filled for only some rows; it gives once, few, many or a size class.

>TRBD2|-|14|TRBJ2-4|TRBV3-1/TRBV3-2
TGTGCCAGCAGCCAAGTTGGTCCAGCGGGAGGAAGGTACTTC
CASSQVGPAGGRYF
>-|-|16|TRBJ2-1|TRBV7-8
TGTGCCAGCAGCTTGAACAGGATTAGGTCCTACAATGAGCAGTTCTTC
CASSLNRIRSYNEQFF
>-|-|9|TRBJ1-2|TRBV20-1
TGCAGCGCCGGGTGGGGCTACACCTTC
CSAGWGYTF
>TRBD2|-|17|TRBJ2-1|TRBV18
TGTGCCAGCTCACCAAGGATAGCGGGAGGGCAAGACAATGAGCAGTTCTTC
CASSPRIAGGQDNEQFF
>TRBD2|-|16|TRBJ2-1|TRBV24-1
TGTGCCACCAGTGATGAGGGCAAGCGGGGGAACAATGAGCAGTTCTTC
CATSDEGKRGNNEQFF
>-|-|14|TRBJ2-7|TRBV13
TGTGCCAGCAGCTTAGCACACCTCTCCTACGAGCAGTACTTC
CASSLAHLSYEQYF
>-|-|14|TRBJ2-7|TRBV5-1
TGCGCCAGCAGTCTCCTCGACGGGGCCTACGAGCAGTACTTC
CASSLLDGAYEQYF
>-|-|14|TRBJ2-3|TRBV5-1
TGCGCCAGCAGCTTGAACAGGGACACAGATACGCAGTATTTT
CASSLNRDTDTQYF
>TRBD1|-|14|TRBJ1-4|TRBV15
TGTGCCACCAGCTACGGGACAGGCGATGAAAAACTGTTTTTT
CATSYGTGDEKLFF
>TRBD2|-|15|TRBJ2-1|TRBV10-2
TGCGCCAGCAGACTAGCGGGAACGACCTACAATGAGCAGTTCTTC
CASRLAGTTYNEQFF
>-|once|14|TRBJ2-5|TRBV9
TGTGCCAGCAGCGTAGGGCTCTACCAAGAGACCCAGTACTTC
CASSVGLYQETQYF
>TRBD1|few|15|TRBJ2-7|TRBV6-6
TGTGCCAGCAGGCCGGGACAGGGGTCCTCCTACGAGCAGTACTTC
CASRPGQGSSYEQYF
>TRBD2|-|16|TRBJ2-2|TRBV19
TGTGCCAGTAGACCAGAGCGGGAGGCTCAGACCGGGGAGCTGTTTTTT
CASRPEREAQTGELFF
>-|-|17|TRBJ2-7|TRBV4-2
TGTGCCAGCAGCCAGACGTCCAGGGGAGGGGACTCCTACGAGCAGTACTTC
CASSQTSRGGDSYEQYF
>-|-|15|TRBJ1-5|TRBV5-6
TGTGCCAGCAGCTTGGGGCCAACCAGCAATCAGCCCCAGCATTTT
CASSLGPTSNQPQHF
>TRBD1|once|16|TRBJ1-4|TRBV25-1
TGTGCCAGCAGTGACCGCCCAGACAGGGTTGAGGAAAAACTGTTTTTT
CASSDRPDRVEEKLFF
>-|-|15|TRBJ1-4|TRBV5-4
TGTGCCAGCAGCAGGGGCGGGGGTTCGAATGAAAAACTGTTTTTT
CASSRGGGSNEKLFF
>-|-|17|TRBJ2-1|TRBV5-8
TGTGCCAGCAGCTTCGGCGCACCCCGGACTGCCTACAATGAGCAGTTCTTC
CASSFGAPRTAYNEQFF
>-|-|16|TRBJ2-5|TRBV4-2
TGTGCCAGCAGCCAAGGTGTGGCCTCCGTACAAGAGACCCAGTACTTC
CASSQGVASVQETQYF